The T cell receptor (beta chain) described here comes from a study of cytomegalovirus exposure and HLA in healthy donors. Study as a whole: Caucasian-associated ancestry cluster membership applied to just over 80% of 398 genotyped donors.

Note on this clone: Its antigen is undetermined.

This CDR3 region has 16 residues. V was clipped by 3 bases and J by 6 bases; unmatched bases: 4. Germline V gene sequence: CDR1 MNHEY, CDR2 SVGAGI. The study's findings and limits: Earlier analysis found most TCR beta V segments productive about 90% or about 30% of the time. Exclusion as indistinguishable affected some V segments, including TRBV6-2 and TRBV6-3. In a later analysis, parvovirus B19, influenza, CMV and Epstein-Barr virus appeared linked to several top co-occurrence clusters.

In the PCR, 60 Vbeta and 13 Jbeta primers were used. Sequencing was performed with immunoSEQ multiplex PCR; in TCRdb, only in-frame clones are kept and a portion is missing. The sample lists fewer than 40,000 clones; 65% were seen once. The rearrangement uses TRBV6-5 and TRBJ2-1; 14 bases are shared with TRBD2. The sequenced material came from PBMCs. This receptor was taken from a man between 45 and 60 years old in good health and CMV-seropositive. This CDR3 is CASSYEGLAGVNEQFF. Written as DNA, the CDR3 is TGTGCCAGCAGTTATGAGGGACTAGCGGGAGTCAATGAGCAGTTCTTC.